This T cell receptor beta chain was identified in a study of cytomegalovirus exposure and HLA in healthy donors. Study results and limitations: It is likely that the observed cluster of highly shared sequence variants was a sequencing artifact.

The CDR3 extends over 13 amino acids. Trimming removed 4 bases at V and 3 bases at J, with 7 bases between. From germline, CDR1 is WSHSY and CDR2 SAAADI. As for the donors, each was a healthy bone marrow donor. PCR involved 60 Vbeta and 13 Jbeta primers. The data were produced by immunoSEQ multiplex PCR, yet TCRdb's version contains in-frame clones alone and is incomplete. Of about 99,000 clones in the sample, over 75% were seen once. This clone was seen a handful of times. The antigen remains unidentified. The receptor was isolated from a man between 60 and 75 years old in good health and CMV-seropositive. The specimen was PBMCs. The chain has TRBV10-2 and TRBJ1-5; D perhaps matches TRBD1 (5 bases). The CDR3, as DNA: TGCGCCAGCAGTGGACAGTCCAATCAGCCCCAGCATTTT. Its protein product is CASSGQSNQPQHF.